These T cell receptor beta chains were read from a single sample in a study of cytomegalovirus exposure and HLA in healthy donors. The assay was immunoSEQ multiplex PCR, and TCRdb's table has in-frame clones only and misses some. The table records more than 100,000 clones, 75% to 85% of them present only once. The sample consisted of PBMCs. The receptors stem from a woman between 35 and 50 years old in good health and CMV-seronegative. Both conserved end residues are part of each CDR3. The D gene is left open where the match is weak. Size is stated for part of the rows, as once, few or many counts, or as a class when the clone is expanded.

v_call,clone_size,j_call,d_call,cdr3_nt,cdr3_aa
TRBV25-1,once,TRBJ2-7,TRBD2,TGTGCCAGCAGTCCCCGGGGAGGGCACTACGAGCAGTACTTC,CASSPRGGHYEQYF
TRBV7-6,-,TRBJ2-1,TRBD1,TGTGCCAGCAGCCTACTGATACCGGGACAGGGGAATGAGCAGTTCTTC,CASSLLIPGQGNEQFF
TRBV7-6,-,TRBJ2-1,TRBD2,TGTGCCAGCAGCTCTAGCGGGGGGTGGAATGAGCAGTTCTTC,CASSSSGGWNEQFF
TRBV4-1,medium-sized,TRBJ2-1,TRBD1,TGCGCCAGCAGCCAGGGAGTTAGAGGGGGCGGTGATGAGCAGTTCTTC,CASSQGVRGGGDEQFF
TRBV27,once,TRBJ1-2,TRBD1,TGTGCCAGCAGTTTCGGGACAGGCCTCGGCTACACCTTC,CASSFGTGLGYTF
TRBV5-1,-,TRBJ1-4,-,TGCGCCAGCAGCTTGAAGACAGGAACTAATGAAAAACTGTTTTTT,CASSLKTGTNEKLFF
TRBV10-1,-,TRBJ2-2,-,TGCGCCAGCAGTGAGTACGGGGGACGGAACACCGGGGAGCTGTTTTTT,CASSEYGGRNTGELFF
TRBV4-3,few,TRBJ2-1,TRBD2,TGCGCCAGCAGCCAAGATGGGCTAGCGGGGGGCCGTTACTACAATGAGCAGTTCTTC,CASSQDGLAGGRYYNEQFF
TRBV5-1,-,TRBJ2-2,TRBD2,TGCGCCAGCAGCTCGCGAATTTCTAGCGGGAACACCGGGGAGCTGTTTTTT,CASSSRISSGNTGELFF
TRBV2,-,TRBJ1-1,-,TGTGCCAGCAAGACAGCGACTGAAGCTTTCTTT,CASKTATEAFF
TRBV2,-,TRBJ1-5,-,TGTGCCAGCACCTATCACTATAGCAATCAGCCCCAGCATTTT,CASTYHYSNQPQHF
TRBV6-6,-,TRBJ1-1,TRBD1,TGTGCCAGCAGCTGGGACAGGGTGAACACTGAAGCTTTCTTT,CASSWDRVNTEAFF
TRBV28,-,TRBJ1-4,TRBD1,TGTGCCAGCAGTTATGGTGGGACAGGGGGCCATGAAAAACTGTTTTTT,CASSYGGTGGHEKLFF
TRBV6-5,-,TRBJ1-5,TRBD1,TGTGCCAGCAGTGGGGGACAGGGGCATCAGCCCCAGCATTTT,CASSGGQGHQPQHF
TRBV7-2,-,TRBJ1-5,-,TGTGCCAGCAGCCGCTCTATGGGGACAAATTTCAATCAGCCCCAGCATTTT,CASSRSMGTNFNQPQHF
TRBV2,-,TRBJ1-1,-,TGTGCCAGCAGTGGGCAGGGGTATACTGAAGCTTTCTTT,CASSGQGYTEAFF
TRBV2,-,TRBJ1-2,-,TGTGCCAGCACCTCAGGGCAGGGCAATCGCCGGGGCTACACCTTC,CASTSGQGNRRGYTF
TRBV11-2,-,TRBJ1-6,-,TGTGCCAGCAGCTTAGCCGGGATTTGGCGGTCACCCCTCCACTTT,CASSLAGIWRSPLHF
TRBV7-9,-,TRBJ2-5,TRBD2,TGTGCCAGCAGAGGGGGACCCGGGACTAGTTCGGTTCAAGAGACCCAGTACTTC,CASRGGPGTSSVQETQYF
TRBV13,-,TRBJ1-1,-,TGTGCCAGCAGCTTGGGGCTTCCGAACACTGAAGCTTTCTTT,CASSLGLPNTEAFF
TRBV18,-,TRBJ1-1,TRBD1,TGTGCCAGCTCTCCACAGGGGGCGAACACTGAAGCTTTCTTT,CASSPQGANTEAFF
TRBV7-6,-,TRBJ1-5,TRBD1,TGTGCCAGCAGCTCCCGACAGGGGCCGAATCAGCCCCAGCATTTT,CASSSRQGPNQPQHF
TRBV7-9,-,TRBJ2-7,-,TGTGCCAGCAGCTTAGTTCCGACAAGCTCCTACGAGCAGTACTTC,CASSLVPTSSYEQYF
TRBV19,-,TRBJ2-1,TRBD2,TGTGCCAGTAGCCAGGGGGGACTAGCGGGATTCTACAATGAGCAGTTCTTC,CASSQGGLAGFYNEQFF
TRBV2,-,TRBJ1-2,TRBD1,TGTGCCAGCATATATTCAGGGGGCTATGGCTACACCTTC,CASIYSGGYGYTF
TRBV5-1,-,TRBJ1-2,TRBD1,TGCGCCAGCAGCTTGGGAGGACAGGGGAATGGCTACACCTTC,CASSLGGQGNGYTF
TRBV30,-,TRBJ2-7,TRBD2,TGTGCCACCCTCACTAGCGGGGGCCGCAAGTACTTC,CATLTSGGRKYF
TRBV7-2,-,TRBJ2-7,TRBD1,TGTGCCAGCAGCTTAGGGTTCGGGACAGGGAGTTTCGAGCAGTACTTC,CASSLGFGTGSFEQYF
TRBV5-4,-,TRBJ2-1,TRBD1,TGTGCCAGCAGCATCTCCGTTGACAGGGCTAATGAGCAGTTCTTC,CASSISVDRANEQFF
TRBV6-6,-,TRBJ2-7,-,TGTGCCACCGAAGAACTAAGCGAGCAGTACTTC,CATEELSEQYF
TRBV6-5,-,TRBJ2-7,TRBD1,TGTGCCAGCAGTTACGATGGACAGGGGAGAAAGCAGTACTTC,CASSYDGQGRKQYF
TRBV25-1,-,TRBJ1-5,-,TGTGCCAGCAGTGAGGAGTATAGCAATCAGCCCCAGCATTTT,CASSEEYSNQPQHF
TRBV6-1,few,TRBJ2-1,TRBD1,TGTGCCAGTTCTAGACAGGGGTACTCCTACAATGAGCAGTTCTTC,CASSRQGYSYNEQFF
TRBV6-5,-,TRBJ1-1,-,TGTGCCAGCAGTATGGGGGGGATTGGGATTGAAGCTTTCTTT,CASSMGGIGIEAFF
TRBV28,-,TRBJ2-7,-,TGTGCCAGCACTCGGGCTGGGGCCGGGTACGAGCAGTACTTC,CASTRAGAGYEQYF
TRBV27,-,TRBJ1-2,TRBD1,TGTGCCAGCAGTCCCGAGACAGGGGTAATCTATGGCTACACCTTC,CASSPETGVIYGYTF
TRBV5-1,-,TRBJ1-6,-,TGCGCCAGCAGCCCCAAGGCGGGGGATGGGAATTCACCCCTCCACTTT,CASSPKAGDGNSPLHF
TRBV2,-,TRBJ1-2,-,TGTGCCAGCAGCGGGGGACGGGATGCGCTTGGCTACACCTTC,CASSGGRDALGYTF
TRBV5-1,few,TRBJ2-7,TRBD1,TGCGCCAGCAGGAATCAGGGGGCCAACGAGCAGTACTTC,CASRNQGANEQYF
TRBV30,-,TRBJ1-5,TRBD1,TGTGCCTGGACCCTACTGCAGGGGGAAAGCAATCAGCCCCAGCATTTT,CAWTLLQGESNQPQHF
TRBV2,-,TRBJ1-4,-,TGTGCCAGCAAAAGGACTTCTGCAACTAATGAAAAACTGTTTTTT,CASKRTSATNEKLFF
TRBV30,-,TRBJ2-5,TRBD1,TGTGCCTGGAGCCAGACAGGGGGTCAAGAGACCCAGTACTTC,CAWSQTGGQETQYF
TRBV19,-,TRBJ1-2,TRBD1,TGTGCCAGTAGTTCGGACAGGCCAGGCCCTAACTATGGCTACACCTTC,CASSSDRPGPNYGYTF
TRBV2,few,TRBJ2-7,TRBD1,TGTGCCAGCAGTTTGACAGGGACCCTTCGGGAGCAGTACTTC,CASSLTGTLREQYF
TRBV20-1,-,TRBJ1-3,-,TGCAGTGCTAGCTATGGAAACACCATATATTTT,CSASYGNTIYF
TRBV27,few,TRBJ2-2,-,TGTGCCAGCAGCATTTCAACGAACACCGGGGAGCTGTTTTTT,CASSISTNTGELFF
TRBV6-1,-,TRBJ1-2,-,TGTGCCAGCAGTGAATCTAAGGGGGATGGCTACACCTTC,CASSESKGDGYTF
TRBV5-1,-,TRBJ2-7,-,TGCGCCAGCAGCTCACAGGGACGGGACGAGCAGTACTTC,CASSSQGRDEQYF
TRBV5-1,-,TRBJ1-6,-,TGCGCCAGCAGCTCCAGGACAGCTATTGATTCACCCCTCCACTTT,CASSSRTAIDSPLHF
TRBV5-1,-,TRBJ2-7,TRBD1,TGCGCCAGTTCAGGGGGCGCGACCGAGCAGTACTTC,CASSGGATEQYF
TRBV4-2,-,TRBJ1-6,-,TGTGCCAGCAGCCAGAGGGAGGATTCACCCCTCCACTTT,CASSQREDSPLHF
TRBV9,few,TRBJ1-3,-,TGTGCCAGCAGCGTAGGTTCAGGGGGAAACACCATATATTTT,CASSVGSGGNTIYF
TRBV7-9,-,TRBJ1-2,TRBD1,TGTGCCAGCAGCAACCGGGACAGGGGCTATGGCTACACCTTC,CASSNRDRGYGYTF
TRBV4-1,-,TRBJ1-1,-,TGCGCCAGAATCGGGGGTGGAATGAACACTGAAGCTTTCTTT,CARIGGGMNTEAFF
TRBV6-5,-,TRBJ1-1,TRBD1,TGTGCCAGCAGTTACTCGGTAACTCGGACAGGACCTGAAGCTTTCTTT,CASSYSVTRTGPEAFF
TRBV7-2,once,TRBJ2-1,TRBD2,TGTGCCAGCAGCTTAGCGTGGGTAGCGGGCCCAAAAATGGACAATGAGCAGTTCTTC,CASSLAWVAGPKMDNEQFF
TRBV7-2,-,TRBJ1-6,-,TGTGCCAGCAGCTTAGCGGGCCGACAGGCTAATTCACCCCTCCACTTT,CASSLAGRQANSPLHF
TRBV7-2,once,TRBJ1-1,-,TGTGCCAGCAGCTTCAGGGCTATGAACACTGAAGCTTTCTTT,CASSFRAMNTEAFF
TRBV29-1,-,TRBJ1-2,-,TGCAGCGTCGGACAGAAAGCTAACTATGGCTACACCTTC,CSVGQKANYGYTF